The 30 T cell receptor beta chains listed next were all sequenced from one sample in a study of blood T cell repertoires in COVID-19. Repertoires were generated with immunoSEQ multiplex PCR, while TCRdb's copy carries only in-frame clones and drops some. The sample has some 90,000 clones; around 89% are singletons. The sample comprised peripheral blood. The origin of the receptors is a man aged 50-60 years with COVID-19, enrolled during active disease.

The chain has TRBV29-1 and TRBJ2-3; TRBD1 is a possible D gene (5 bases). The CDR3 has 12 residues. The V gene lost 4 bases and the J gene lost 4 bases, with 9 bases spanning the gap. Per the germline V gene, CDR1 is SQVTM and CDR2 is ANQGSEA. CDR3 in amino acids: CSVVRGSDTQYF. The CDR3 DNA is TGCAGCGTTGTAAGGGGTTCAGATACGCAGTATTTT.

This clone came up once. The gene calls are TRBV28 and TRBJ1-3; TRBD1 aligns across 7 bases. This CDR3 contains 17 residues. The junction had 11 bases not matched to a gene; V was cut back by 4 bases and J by 2 bases. The germline CDR1 and CDR2 sequences are MDHEN and SYDVKM. The CDR3 protein is CASSSAPGGNTGNTIYF. DNA of the CDR3: TGTGCCAGCAGTTCGGCGCCAGGGGGAAACACTGGAAACACCATATATTTT.

V gene TRBV14 combines with J gene TRBJ1-6, with 9 bases matching TRBD1. The CDR3 runs 15 residues. Germline V lookup: CDR1 SGHDN, CDR2 FVKESK. The trim removed 1 base at V and 7 bases at J, leaving 2 bases unmatched. The CDR3 bases are TGTGCCAGCAGCCAAGGGGGGACAGGGAATTCACCCCTCCACTTT. Its translation is CASSQGGTGNSPLHF.

The J gene is TRBJ2-1, the V gene TRBV7-3; a weak D match, TRBD2 (6 bases). The ends were cut back, 2 bases at V and 7 bases at J, with 18 bases in the middle. CDR3 length: 16 residues. CDR1 and CDR2 (germline): SGHTA, FQGTGA. CDR3 region: CASSLLGGKGINEQFF. CDR3 in DNA: TGTGCCAGCAGCTTATTGGGGGGTAAGGGTATAAATGAGCAGTTCTTC.

This clone appeared a few times. CDR3 region: CASSNSSREPGTDTQYF. CDR3 nucleotides: TGTGCCAGCAGCAACTCCTCGAGGGAGCCCGGCACAGATACGCAGTATTTT. The chain couples TRBV2 to TRBJ2-3; weak D call: TRBD2 (5 bases). Germline lookup yields CDR1 SNHLY and CDR2 FYNNEI. The CDR3 runs to 17 residues. The V gene lost 6 bases and the J gene lost 1 base, with 20 bases spanning the gap.

CDR3 region: CASSLDGGDRNQPQHF. In DNA, the CDR3 is TGTGCCAGCAGCTTAGATGGAGGGGACCGCAATCAGCCCCAGCATTTT. The chain joins TRBV11-3 to TRBJ1-5; D possibly corresponds to TRBD1 (5 bases). This CDR3 region has 16 residues. V was trimmed by 0 bases and J by 2 bases, leaving 11 bases between them. Germline values: CDR1 SGHNT, CDR2 YENEEA.

The chain uses TRBV11-2 and TRBJ2-7; tentatively, D is TRBD1 (5 bases). The CDR3 loop spans 13 amino acids. The V end lost 5 bases, the J end lost 3 bases, and 11 bases lay between the germline ends. Germline-derived CDR1 and CDR2 are SGHAT and FQNNGV. For the CDR3, the DNA is TGTGCCAGCAGCCCCACAGGAAACTACGAGCAGTACTTC. Protein: CASSPTGNYEQYF.

This sequence joins TRBV11-2 and TRBJ1-1, with 10 positions matching TRBD1. Germline V CDR1 and CDR2: SGHAT, FQNNGV. V lost 6 bases and J lost 0; bases outside the gene matches: 16. The CDR3 extends over 19 amino acids. CDR3 nucleotide sequence: TGTGCCAGCAGGCCCCTGGGACAGGGGCGGGGGATCATGAACACTGAAGCTTTCTTT. Translation gives CASRPLGQGRGIMNTEAFF. The full variable domain, completed using reference TRBV11-2 and TRBJ1-1, is EAGVAQSPRYKIIEKRQSVAFWCNPISGHATLYWYQQILGQGPKLLIQFQNNGVVDDSQLPKDRFSAERLKGVDSTLKIQPAKLEDSAVYLCASRPLGQGRGIMNTEAFFGQGTRLTVV.

As DNA, the CDR3 is TGCAGCGTTTTAGATCCGAACAGGGGAAACACCATATATTTT. Translating it yields CSVLDPNRGNTIYF. The V gene is TRBV29-1, the J gene TRBJ1-3; possible D gene TRBD1, 5 bases. V was shortened by 5 bases and J by 4 bases, with 15 bases between the two germline ends. Per the germline V gene, CDR1 is SQVTM and CDR2 is ANQGSEA. This CDR3 is 14 amino acids long.

This sequence joins TRBV3-1 (or the pseudogene TRBV3-2) and TRBJ2-7; tentative D call: TRBD2 (6 bases). The V and J ends lost 1 base and 1 base respectively, with 11 bases between them. Germline lookup yields CDR1 LGHDT and CDR2 YNNKEL (reference sequence). This CDR3 is built from 15 residues. The CDR3 DNA sequence: TGTGCCAGCAGCCAAGTCTACGGGGGATCCTACGAGCAGTACTTC. The encoded protein is CASSQVYGGSYEQYF.

The chain recombines TRBV29-1 with TRBJ2-3; D is undetermined. Germline-derived CDR1 and CDR2 are SQVTM and ANQGSEA. The V end was cut by 4 bases, the J end by 2 bases, with 7 bases between. The CDR3 spans 12 residues. CDR3 sequence (DNA): TGCAGCGTTGGGAGAGACACAGATACGCAGTATTTT. It specifies CSVGRDTDTQYF.

This clone has a handful of counts. The chain couples TRBV24-1 to TRBJ2-2; possibly TRBD1 for D (6 bases). The ends were cut back, 8 bases at V and 6 bases at J, with 9 bases in the middle. The CDR3 spans 12 residues. Germline CDR1 and CDR2: KGHDR and SFDVKD. The CDR3: CATKGVAGELFF. The DNA of the CDR3 is TGTGCCACCAAGGGGGTCGCCGGGGAGCTGTTTTTT.

The chain joins TRBV7-3 to TRBJ1-1, with a weak D call TRBD1 (5 bases). Looked up from germline, CDR1 is SGHTA and CDR2 is FQGTGA. Deletions cut 5 bases from V and 4 bases from J, with 17 bases between. CDR3 size: 15 residues. Here the CDR3 reads CASSANEGAGTEAFF. CDR3 bases: TGTGCCAGCAGCGCTAATGAAGGGGCAGGCACTGAAGCTTTCTTT.

The gene calls are TRBV28 and TRBJ1-5, with 9 positions matching TRBD1. V was pared by 6 bases and J by 1 base, with 4 bases of the junction left unmatched. Per germline, CDR1 MDHEN and CDR2 SYDVKM. The CDR3 is 15 amino acids. The CDR3 here is CASRTGGWSNQPQHF. The CDR3 coding sequence is TGTGCCAGCAGGACAGGGGGATGGAGCAATCAGCCCCAGCATTTT.

The CDR3: CASRADTALEAFF. The DNA of the CDR3 is TGTGCCAGCAGGGCGGACACGGCCCTTGAAGCTTTCTTT. The chain couples TRBV25-1 to TRBJ1-1; perhaps TRBD1 as D (5 bases). Germline values: CDR1 MGHDK, CDR2 SYGVNS. This CDR3 comprises 13 residues. Trimming stripped 6 bases from V and 7 bases from J, with 15 bases between.

The chain has TRBV30 and TRBJ1-1, with D unresolved. V was clipped by 0 bases and J by 5 bases, with 13 bases between them. The CDR3 totals 14 residues. CDR1 is GTSNPN and CDR2 is SVGIG in the germline V gene (reference sequence). The CDR3 loop reads CAWSVTGRGTEAFF. CDR3 nucleotides: TGTGCCTGGAGTGTAACGGGCAGAGGGACTGAAGCTTTCTTT.

This chain links TRBV25-1 with TRBJ2-5, with 13 positions matching TRBD2. The ends lost 6 bases at V and 5 bases at J; junction bases unmatched: 6. Germline V gene data show CDR1 as MGHDK and CDR2 as SYGVNS. This CDR3 spans 15 amino acids. Here the CDR3 DNA reads TGTGCCAGCAGCCCTACTAGCGGGGGGGCCGAGACCCAGTACTTC. It yields the protein CASSPTSGGAETQYF.

This chain connects TRBV5-1 to TRBJ2-6; 7 bases align to TRBD1. Germline loops: CDR1 SGHRS, CDR2 YFSETQ. The CDR3 is 16 residues long. The junction had 4 bases not matched to a gene; V was cut back by 4 bases and J by 0 bases. CDR3 sequence: CASSPTGHSGANVLTF. CDR3 DNA sequence: TGCGCCAGCAGCCCGACAGGGCACTCTGGGGCCAACGTCCTGACTTTC.

V gene TRBV7-2 combines with J gene TRBJ2-7, with TRBD1 matching 9 bases. The V and J ends lost 3 bases and 2 bases, in that order; junction bases with no gene match: 2. The CDR3 is 14 amino acids. Germline CDR1 and CDR2: SGHTA and FQGNSA. For the CDR3, the DNA is TGTGCCAGCAGCTTGGACAGGGGTACCTACGAGCAGTACTTC. It translates to CASSLDRGTYEQYF.

The chain links TRBV7-2 to TRBJ1-1, with TRBD1 as a possible D gene (5 bases). V lost 5 bases to trimming and J lost 3 bases, with 10 bases between them. Germline CDR1 and CDR2: SGHTA and FQGNSA. The length of the CDR3 is 13 residues. For the CDR3, the DNA is TGTGCCAGCAGCCCTCAGGGTGACACTGAAGCTTTCTTT. The encoded protein is CASSPQGDTEAFF.

CDR3 DNA sequence: TGTGCCAGCTCGGGAAATCAGCCCCAGCATTTT. Translated: CASSGNQPQHF. The chain has TRBV28 and TRBJ1-5; no clear D gene. CDR3 length equals 11 residues. In germline, CDR1 is MDHEN, CDR2 SYDVKM. V lost 8 bases to trimming and J lost 4 bases, with 6 bases between them.

This clone occurred once. The chain employs TRBV6-5 and TRBJ1-4, with D possibly being TRBD1 (5 bases). The CDR3 has 15 amino acids. Germline V gene sequence: CDR1 MNHEY, CDR2 SVGAGI. The V and J ends lost 6 bases and 8 bases respectively, with 19 bases between them. The CDR3 reads CASSVDSLGSEKLFF. The DNA for the CDR3 is TGTGCCAGCAGCGTAGACAGTTTGGGCAGCGAAAAACTGTTTTTT.

The chain recombines TRBV7-9 with TRBJ2-7, with a tentative D call TRBD1 (6 bases). V gave up 5 bases and J gave up 0 bases, with 11 bases separating them. Germline V gene lookup returns CDR1 SEHNR and CDR2 FQNEAQ (reference sequence). The CDR3 sequence is 14 residues long. CDR3 sequence reads: CASSVTGSSYEQYF. CDR3 in DNA: TGTGCCAGCAGCGTAACAGGGAGCTCCTACGAGCAGTACTTC.

The chain couples TRBV6-5 to TRBJ2-5; the match to TRBD1 covers 7 bases. The germline V gene has CDR1 MNHEY and CDR2 SVGAGI. The CDR3 extends over 15 amino acids. The V gene end was trimmed by 5 bases and the J gene end by 4 bases; junction bases not matched to a gene: 10. CDR3: CASSRRGQFGETQYF. The CDR3 DNA follows: TGTGCCAGCAGTCGACGGGGACAGTTTGGAGAGACCCAGTACTTC.

The chain recombines TRBV27 with TRBJ2-7; 7 positions match TRBD1. The CDR3 extends over 16 amino acids. V was clipped by 4 bases and J by 6 bases; unmatched bases: 15. The germline CDR1 and CDR2 sequences are MNHEY and SMNVEV (reference sequence). This CDR3 is CASSSQAGTVWSEQYF. CDR3 nucleotide sequence: TGTGCCAGCAGTTCACAGGCCGGGACAGTATGGAGCGAGCAGTACTTC.

The chain links TRBV7-8 to TRBJ2-5; 7 bases match TRBD2. Per the germline V gene, CDR1 is SGHVS and CDR2 is FQNEAQ. J gave up 5 bases and V 1 base, and 10 bases lay outside the gene matches. The CDR3 loop spans 16 amino acids. The CDR3 sequence is CASSLERDGVAETQYF. DNA of the CDR3: TGTGCCAGCAGCTTAGAGCGGGATGGCGTAGCGGAGACCCAGTACTTC.

The rearrangement joins TRBV18 to TRBJ1-4; 9 bases are shared with TRBD1. Germline V gene data show CDR1 as KGHSH and CDR2 as LQKENI. The CDR3 runs to 15 residues. The ends lost 4 bases at V and 8 bases at J; junction bases unmatched: 8. The CDR3: CASSRPGQGGEKLFF. In DNA, the CDR3 is TGTGCCAGCTCACGACCGGGACAGGGAGGGGAAAAACTGTTTTTT.

The chain is built from TRBV11-3 and TRBJ2-5, with unresolved D. The germline V and J ends were trimmed by 4 bases and 1 base, with 13 bases remaining between them. Germline values: CDR1 SGHNT, CDR2 YENEEA. The CDR3 consists of 15 residues. The CDR3 loop is CASSSSGQVQETQYF. As DNA, the CDR3 is TGTGCCAGCAGCTCGAGTGGGCAGGTCCAAGAGACCCAGTACTTC.

The chain carries TRBV21-1 and TRBJ2-7; the table's D call TRBD1 went unverified against the DNA. TRBV21-1 is a known pseudogene. The CDR3 totals 17 residues. CDR3 region: CASSGEKQGKGAYEQYF. The CDR3 nucleotides are TGTGCCAGCAGCGGAGAAAAACAGGGGAAGGGCGCCTACGAGCAGTACTTC.

The genes are TRBV5-1 and TRBJ2-7; D is perhaps TRBD1 (5 bases). The germline V and J ends were trimmed by 1 base and 6 bases, with 14 bases remaining between them. Germline values: CDR1 SGHRS, CDR2 YFSETQ. The CDR3 consists of 14 residues. DNA for the CDR3: TGCGCCAGCAGCTTGTCAGGGTCGGGTCTCGAGCAGTACTTC. This codes for CASSLSGSGLEQYF. Full variable domain (remainder filled in from reference TRBV5-1 and TRBJ2-7): KAGVTQTPRYLIKTRGQQVTLSCSPISGHRSVSWYQQTPGQGLQFLFEYFSETQRNKGNFPGRFSGRQFSNSRSEMNVSTLELGDSALYLCASSLSGSGLEQYFGPGTRLTVT.